Each of the 17 T cell receptor beta chains below was sequenced from the same sample in a study of T cell responses to AZD1222 COVID-19 vaccine. Using immunoSEQ multiplex PCR, the repertoire was profiled, and TCRdb retains in-frame clones only, with some absent. The sample holds about 120,000 clones, around 88% seen once. This material consisted of peripheral blood, taken 28 days after the second AZD1222 dose. The receptors originated from an adult who received the AZD1222 COVID-19 vaccine.

V is TRBV6-5 and J is TRBJ1-1, with a weak D call TRBD1 (5 bases). The germline CDR1 and CDR2 sequences are MNHEY and SVGAGI. There are 12 residues in the CDR3. CDR3: CANKGRNTEAFF. The CDR3 DNA is TGTGCTAACAAGGGACGGAACACTGAAGCTTTCTTT.

The chain has TRBV12-3 or TRBV12-4 and TRBJ2-3; D unresolved. V shed 3 bases and J shed 2 bases, with 3 bases lying between them. The CDR3 covers 12 residues. CDR3 in DNA: TGTGCCAGCAGTTTGATCACAGATACGCAGTATTTT. Encoded protein: CASSLITDTQYF.

This clone has just one count. The V call is TRBV4-2, the J call TRBJ2-2; maybe TRBD1 (5 bases). The length of the CDR3 is 17 residues. V was clipped by 4 bases and J by 3 bases, with 18 bases between them. Per germline, CDR1 LGHNA and CDR2 YNFKEQ. The CDR3 region is CASSLRDSARDTGELFF. CDR3 sequence (DNA): TGTGCCAGCAGCCTCCGCGACAGCGCTCGAGACACCGGGGAGCTGTTTTTT.

This clone was detected once. The rearrangement joins TRBV6-5 to TRBJ2-1; 13 positions agree with TRBD2. Germline-derived CDR1 and CDR2 are MNHEY and SVGAGI. J lost 4 bases, V lost 10 bases, and 7 bases had no gene match. The CDR3 has 15 amino acids. DNA for the CDR3: TGTGCCACTGGACTAGCGGGGGCGCCGTACAATGAGCAGTTCTTC. This gives the protein CATGLAGAPYNEQFF.

This chain uses TRBV5-4 with TRBJ2-7; 8 positions match TRBD2. J gave up 3 bases and V 4 bases, and 9 bases lay outside the gene matches. The V gene's germline CDR1 is SGHNT and CDR2 YYREEE (reference sequence). The CDR3 is 15 residues long. Written as DNA, the CDR3 is TGTGCCAGCAGCCGGGGCGGGGGGAATTACTACGAGCAGTACTTC. It translates to CASSRGGGNYYEQYF.

This chain joins TRBV12-3 or TRBV12-4 and TRBJ2-3; unclear D gene. This CDR3 spans 13 amino acids. V was trimmed by 3 bases and J by 1 base, leaving 5 bases between them. DNA for the CDR3: TGTGCCAGCAGTTTGAAGGGCACAGATACGCAGTATTTT. Translating gives CASSLKGTDTQYF.

The chain recombines TRBV5-1 with TRBJ2-1, with 12 bases that match TRBD1. This CDR3 comprises 18 residues. Germline V gene sequence: CDR1 SGHRS, CDR2 YFSETQ. The V and J ends lost 0 bases and 6 bases, in that order; junction bases with no gene match: 10. CDR3 sequence (DNA): TGCGCCAGCAGCTTGGCCGGTGGGGGACAGGGGGCGCCCAATGAGCAGTTCTTC. Its translation: CASSLAGGGQGAPNEQFF. Based on the CDR3 plus reference TRBV5-1 and TRBJ2-1, the full variable domain is KAGVTQTPRYLIKTRGQQVTLSCSPISGHRSVSWYQQTPGQGLQFLFEYFSETQRNKGNFPGRFSGRQFSNSRSEMNVSTLELGDSALYLCASSLAGGGQGAPNEQFFGPGTRLTVL.

This clone was seen just once. The V gene is TRBV6-5, the J gene TRBJ2-5; weak D call: TRBD2 (6 bases). Germline V gene data show CDR1 as MNHEY and CDR2 as SVGAGI. This CDR3 spans 14 amino acids. The V end was cut by 4 bases, the J end by 5 bases, with 14 bases between. CDR3 in DNA: TGTGCCAGCAGTTTCGGGGGACCCACGGAGACCCAGTACTTC. This gives the protein CASSFGGPTETQYF.

The chain is built from TRBV19 and TRBJ1-2, with D unclear. Trimming removed 3 bases at V and 5 bases at J, with 13 bases between. Germline V gene lookup returns CDR1 LNHDA and CDR2 SQIVND (reference sequence). The CDR3 is 14 amino acids. CDR3 sequence reads: CASSILGGPYGYTF. The CDR3 DNA reads as TGTGCCAGTAGTATTCTTGGAGGACCGTATGGCTACACCTTC.

CDR3 amino acids: CASSLFRGREQYF. CDR3 sequence (DNA): TGCGCCAGCAGCCTTTTCAGGGGGCGCGAGCAGTACTTC. The rearrangement links TRBV5-1 to TRBJ2-7; 8 bases fit TRBD1. Germline loops: CDR1 SGHRS, CDR2 YFSETQ. The CDR3 contains 13 residues. V gave up 4 bases and J gave up 6 bases; unmatched junction bases: 6. The full variable domain, rest sourced from reference TRBV5-1 and TRBJ2-7, is KAGVTQTPRYLIKTRGQQVTLSCSPISGHRSVSWYQQTPGQGLQFLFEYFSETQRNKGNFPGRFSGRQFSNSRSEMNVSTLELGDSALYLCASSLFRGREQYFGPGTRLTVT.

The chain couples TRBV4-1 to TRBJ1-5; 12 positions match TRBD1. Germline trimming cut 4 bases from V and 5 bases from J; bases unmatched to any gene: 3. CDR3 size: 15 residues. Germline V CDR1 and CDR2: MGHRA, YSYEKL. CDR3 in amino acids: CASSLGTGGDQPQHF. CDR3 DNA sequence: TGCGCCAGCAGCCTCGGGACAGGGGGCGATCAGCCCCAGCATTTT.

The chain is built from TRBV27 and TRBJ1-6, with 7 bases lining up with TRBD1. The CDR3 contains 13 residues. CDR1 MNHEY and CDR2 SMNVEV come from the germline V gene (reference sequence). The junction had 4 bases not matched to a gene; V was cut back by 6 bases and J by 8 bases. CDR3 nucleotide sequence: TGTGCCAGCAGACCGGGACAGCATTCACCCCTCCACTTT. This translates into CASRPGQHSPLHF.

The chain uses TRBV24-1 and TRBJ1-2; D is unclear. Germline V gene data show CDR1 as KGHDR and CDR2 as SFDVKD. The CDR3 is 11 residues long. Trimming stripped 0 bases from V and 10 bases from J, with 5 bases between. The CDR3 sequence: CATSDLTDYTF. The DNA of the CDR3 is TGTGCCACCAGTGATTTGACAGACTACACCTTC.

The chain uses TRBV10-2 and TRBJ2-1; no firm D call. V lost 6 bases, J lost 2 bases, and 11 bases lay in between. The CDR3 is 14 amino acids. CDR1 and CDR2 from the germline V gene are WSHSY and SAAADI. The CDR3 protein is CASSHGSAYNEQFF. The CDR3 DNA is TGCGCCAGCAGCCACGGATCTGCCTACAATGAGCAGTTCTTC.

The CDR3 DNA is TGTGCCAGCAGCGCCGGGACAGGGTCGGGCAATCAGCCCCAGCATTTT. It specifies CASSAGTGSGNQPQHF. The gene calls are TRBV9 and TRBJ1-5; 9 bases map to TRBD1. CDR1 and CDR2 (germline): SGDLS, YYNGEE. With V trimmed by 3 bases and J by 2 bases, 6 bases remained unmatched. CDR3 length: 16 amino acids.

The V call is TRBV19, the J call TRBJ2-7; 8 bases agree with TRBD1. The V segment lost 5 bases and the J segment 2 bases; nucleotides outside the gene matches: 5. The CDR3 totals 14 residues. Germline CDR1 LNHDA, CDR2 SQIVND (reference sequence). The CDR3 DNA reads TGTGCCAGTAGTGCCCGGACAGGGCCCTACGAGCAGTACTTC. The encoded protein is CASSARTGPYEQYF.

The chain carries TRBV2 and TRBJ1-2; 8 bases line up with TRBD1. J gave up 5 bases and V 2 bases, and 10 bases lay outside the gene matches. The germline gives CDR1 SNHLY, CDR2 FYNNEI. CDR3 size: 16 residues. The CDR3 spells CASSEIGETGEYGYTF. DNA of the CDR3: TGTGCCAGCAGTGAAATAGGCGAGACAGGGGAATATGGCTACACCTTC.